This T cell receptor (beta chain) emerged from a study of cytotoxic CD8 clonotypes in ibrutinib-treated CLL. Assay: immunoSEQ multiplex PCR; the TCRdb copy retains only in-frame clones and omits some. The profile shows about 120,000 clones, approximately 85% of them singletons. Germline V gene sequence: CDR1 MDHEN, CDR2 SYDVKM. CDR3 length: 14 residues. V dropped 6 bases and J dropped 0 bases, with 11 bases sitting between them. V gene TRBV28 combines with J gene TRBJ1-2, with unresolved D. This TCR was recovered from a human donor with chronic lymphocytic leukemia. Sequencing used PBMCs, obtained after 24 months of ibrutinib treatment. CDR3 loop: CASRPGITNYGYTF. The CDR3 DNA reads TGTGCCAGCAGGCCCGGGATTACTAACTATGGCTACACCTTC.